Listed below are T cell receptor beta chains from one sample, sequenced in a study of cytomegalovirus exposure and HLA in healthy donors. Sequenced by immunoSEQ multiplex PCR; TCRdb stores in-frame clones only, minus some. The table records over 200,000 clones, over 65% of them present only once. The sequenced material came from PBMCs. These TCRs come from a woman between 18 and 29 years old in good health and CMV-seronegative. Both conserved end residues are trimmed from each CDR3. Expanded clones are given a class, and other clones once, few, many or no size at all.

clone_size: -
v_call: TRBV19
j_call: TRBJ2-1
cdr3_aa: ASRKSYPTYNEQF

clone_size: -
v_call: TRBV18
j_call: TRBJ2-1
cdr3_aa: ASSENSADEQF

clone_size: few
v_call: TRBV5-8
j_call: TRBJ2-3
cdr3_aa: ASSKNRARDTQY

clone_size: -
v_call: TRBV28
j_call: TRBJ1-3
cdr3_aa: ASSEFPPSYRSCSGNTIY

clone_size: -
v_call: TRBV14
j_call: TRBJ2-1
cdr3_aa: ASSQDLGDNEQF

clone_size: -
v_call: TRBV9
j_call: TRBJ2-2
cdr3_aa: ASSGVGTAANTGELF

clone_size: -
v_call: TRBV9
j_call: TRBJ1-3
cdr3_aa: ASSVDRSSGNTIY

clone_size: -
v_call: TRBV6-1
j_call: TRBJ2-7
cdr3_aa: ASSEMRQVSYEQY

clone_size: -
v_call: TRBV14
j_call: TRBJ2-7
cdr3_aa: ASSLGPIGEQY

clone_size: -
v_call: TRBV27
j_call: TRBJ2-7
cdr3_aa: ASSPVGGVPYEQY

clone_size: -
v_call: TRBV18
j_call: TRBJ2-3
cdr3_aa: ASSLGTSGGSTDTQY

clone_size: -
v_call: TRBV12-5
j_call: TRBJ1-3
cdr3_aa: ASGLVTVISGNTIY

clone_size: -
v_call: TRBV7-3
j_call: TRBJ2-1
cdr3_aa: ASSLSAGGTRGNEQF

clone_size: once
v_call: TRBV5-4
j_call: TRBJ2-1
cdr3_aa: ASSSVLAGFYNEQF

clone_size: -
v_call: TRBV10-3
j_call: TRBJ2-7
cdr3_aa: AIRTDSSYEQY

clone_size: -
v_call: TRBV6-5
j_call: TRBJ1-3
cdr3_aa: ASSYTRQSSGNTIY

clone_size: -
v_call: TRBV2
j_call: TRBJ2-1
cdr3_aa: ASSGGLAGEGNYNEQF

clone_size: -
v_call: TRBV10-2
j_call: TRBJ1-5
cdr3_aa: ASINSDRRPSSNQPQH

clone_size: -
v_call: TRBV9
j_call: TRBJ1-2
cdr3_aa: ASSAGHISGYT

clone_size: -
v_call: TRBV30
j_call: TRBJ2-1
cdr3_aa: AWNGPGTMVGF

clone_size: -
v_call: TRBV10-3
j_call: TRBJ1-5
cdr3_aa: AISEDSFFQPQH

clone_size: -
v_call: TRBV5-1
j_call: TRBJ1-1
cdr3_aa: ASSLIQGPLNTEAF